This TCR beta chain was obtained from a study of T cell responses to AZD1222 COVID-19 vaccine. Remarks on this clone: The antigen remains undetermined.

V was pared by 6 bases and J by 3 bases, with 8 bases of the junction left unmatched. The CDR3 is 14 amino acids. Germline values: CDR1 SGHAT, CDR2 FQNNGV. Study outcomes and limitations: Seropositive status at baseline applied to only 6 or 7 AZD1222 recipients. There were mostly white British donors and more females than males, and clonal diversity was possibly underestimated.

Method: immunoSEQ multiplex PCR; TCRdb's copy keeps in-frame clones and lacks some. The sample has about 80,000 clones; approximately 83% are singletons. The input for sequencing was peripheral blood, taken 28 days after the second AZD1222 dose. V usage is TRBV11-2 and J usage is TRBJ2-7, with 7 bases lining up with TRBD1. The clonotype was recovered from an adult who received the AZD1222 COVID-19 vaccine. The DNA of the CDR3 is TGTGCCAGCAGGAACTTACAGGGGCACTACGAGCAGTACTTC. Encoded protein: CASRNLQGHYEQYF.